The 17 T cell receptor beta chains reported below all come from one sample, sequenced in a study of shared clonotypes between healthy human individuals. Positive CCR7 selection of CD45RO-negative cells yielded the naive CD8 cells, and terminally differentiated effector memory CD45RA+ cells were excluded. TCRdb's table, derived via immunoSEQ multiplex PCR, lists solely in-frame clones and lacks some. The sample holds about 2,100,000 clones, around 93% seen once. Sequencing input: naive CD8+ T cells from PBMCs. The receptor source for this set is a man younger than 30 in good health. Some clones in this sample may be carry-over from other donors' samples.

This chain joins TRBV4-3 and TRBJ2-6; D may be TRBD1 (5 bases). The V end lost 0 bases, the J end lost 0 bases, and 15 bases lay between the germline ends. The CDR3 is 19 residues long. CDR1 is LGHNA and CDR2 is YSLEER in the germline V gene. CDR3 loop: CASSQEGVGRASGANVLTF. As DNA, the CDR3 is TGCGCCAGCAGCCAAGAAGGGGTGGGTAGGGCCTCTGGGGCCAACGTCCTGACTTTC.

This sequence joins TRBV29-1 and TRBJ1-1; 7 bases are shared with TRBD1. From germline, CDR1 is SQVTM and CDR2 ANQGSEA. The CDR3 is 16 amino acids. The V and J ends lost 3 bases and 1 base, in that order; junction bases with no gene match: 11. The CDR3: CSVELRGDSQNTEAFF. Here the CDR3 DNA reads TGCAGCGTTGAGTTGAGGGGGGACAGTCAGAACACTGAAGCTTTCTTT. The whole variable domain, filled in from reference TRBV29-1 and TRBJ1-1, reads SAVISQKPSRDICQRGTSLTIQCQVDSQVTMMFWYRQQPGQSLTLIATANQGSEATYESGFVIDKFPISRPNLTFSTLTVSNMSPEDSSIYLCSVELRGDSQNTEAFFGQGTRLTVV.

The chain combines TRBV25-1 with TRBJ1-1; D is ambiguous. The CDR3 contains 14 residues. Germline values: CDR1 MGHDK, CDR2 SYGVNS. V dropped 4 bases and J dropped 1 base, with 10 bases sitting between them. The CDR3 nucleotides are TGTGCCAGCAGTGCGGCGTCGGGGAACACTGAAGCTTTCTTT. Amino acid sequence: CASSAASGNTEAFF. Supplemented by reference TRBV25-1 and TRBJ1-1, the full variable domain reads EADIYQTPRYLVIGTGKKITLECSQTMGHDKMYWYQQDPGMELHLIHYSYGVNSTEKGDLSSESTVSRIRTEHFPLTLESARPSHTSQYLCASSAASGNTEAFFGQGTRLTVV.

This clone has more than one count but fewer than ten. The chain carries TRBV15 and TRBJ1-2; TRBD1 agrees at 8 bases. There are 15 residues in the CDR3. Germline CDR1 is LNHNV and CDR2 is YYDKDF (reference sequence). The V segment lost 5 bases and the J segment 3 bases; nucleotides outside the gene matches: 8. The CDR3 DNA is TGTGCCACCAGCGGATTCAAGGGACAGGACTATGGCTACACCTTC. Its translation is CATSGFKGQDYGYTF. Looking up the rest from reference TRBV15 and TRBJ1-2 gives the full variable domain: DAMVIQNPRYQVTQFGKPVTLSCSQTLNHNVMYWYQQKSSQAPKLLFHYYDKDFNNEADTPDNFQSRRPNTSFCFLDIRSPGLGDTAMYLCATSGFKGQDYGYTFGSGTRLTVV.

The chain uses TRBV27 and TRBJ2-7, with 7 bases matching TRBD1. Germline CDR1 is MNHEY and CDR2 is SMNVEV (reference sequence). Trimming cost V 3 bases and J 7 bases; bases outside gene matches: 9. This CDR3 is 14 amino acids long. The CDR3 loop reads CASSFRQGMEEQYF. CDR3 DNA sequence: TGTGCCAGCAGTTTTAGACAGGGTATGGAGGAGCAGTACTTC.

The chain uses TRBV5-4 and TRBJ2-7, with TRBD2 identical over 11 bases. This CDR3 comprises 16 residues. Losses at the gene ends were 3 bases for V and 2 bases for J; bases not matched to a gene: 7. Germline CDR1 reads SGHNT; CDR2 reads YYREEE (reference sequence). This CDR3 is CASSSRLAGLTYEQYF. CDR3 nucleotide sequence: TGTGCCAGCAGCTCCCGACTAGCGGGACTCACCTACGAGCAGTACTTC.

The chain combines TRBV7-4 with TRBJ1-5; D is ambiguous. There are 16 residues in the CDR3. V was trimmed by 4 bases and J by 2 bases, leaving 15 bases between them. Germline V gene sequence: CDR1 SGHVT, CDR2 SQSDAQ. The CDR3 region has the DNA TGTGCCAGCAGCTCGGCCCTTATGGGAGGCAATCAGCCCCAGCATTTT. It specifies CASSSALMGGNQPQHF.

The chain carries TRBV4-1 and TRBJ1-2; 7 bases are shared with TRBD1. The germline gives CDR1 MGHRA, CDR2 YSYEKL. Trimming removed 4 bases from V and 4 bases from J; junction bases left unmatched: 6. The CDR3 is made up of 14 amino acids. The chain's CDR3 is CASSPPGGAYGYTF. The CDR3 nucleotides are TGCGCCAGCAGCCCCCCAGGGGGGGCCTATGGCTACACCTTC.

The chain uses TRBV10-2 and TRBJ2-1; a possible D gene is TRBD1 (5 bases). V was shortened by 8 bases and J by 8 bases, with 13 bases between the two germline ends. CDR1 is WSHSY and CDR2 is SAAADI in the germline V gene. CDR3 length equals 12 residues. DNA of the CDR3: TGCGCCAGCGGGGCAGAGTACTATGAGCAGTTCTTC. As protein: CASGAEYYEQFF.

The rearrangement uses TRBV27 and TRBJ2-5, with 10 bases fitting TRBD2. J gave up 5 bases and V 10 bases, and 16 bases lay outside the gene matches. This CDR3 is built from 16 residues. CDR1 is MNHEY, CDR2 SMNVEV, per germline (reference sequence). CDR3 protein: CATKNEREGRYETQYF. For the CDR3, the DNA is TGTGCCACCAAAAACGAGCGGGAGGGCCGTTATGAGACCCAGTACTTC.

This clone was seen more than once but under ten times. The genes are TRBV30 and TRBJ1-2, with D possibly TRBD1 on 5 matching bases. The CDR3 loop spans 12 amino acids. Trimming took off 3 bases at V and 8 bases at J, with 13 bases between the two ends. Per the germline V gene, CDR1 is GTSNPN and CDR2 is SVGIG (reference sequence). CDR3 coding DNA: TGTGCCTGGAGCCACGGGACGGGCGGCTACACCTTC. Translated, it gives CAWSHGTGGYTF.

The rearrangement uses TRBV5-1 and TRBJ2-3, with D tentatively TRBD1 (6 bases). Germline V CDR1 and CDR2: SGHRS, YFSETQ. The CDR3 covers 13 residues. Trimming stripped 1 base from V and 4 bases from J, with 7 bases between. CDR3 in DNA: TGCGCCAGCAGCTTGTCAGGGGCAGATACGCAGTATTTT. Protein: CASSLSGADTQYF.

The chain employs TRBV4-3 and TRBJ2-3; D remains ambiguous. CDR3 length: 15 residues. Trimming removed 2 bases at V and 4 bases at J, with 13 bases between. Germline CDR1 is LGHNA and CDR2 is YSLEER. The CDR3 DNA sequence: TGCGCCAGCAGCCAAAACTCAGCCGGAGCAGATACGCAGTATTTT. This codes for CASSQNSAGADTQYF.

The rearrangement uses TRBV5-6 and TRBJ2-7, with D unresolved. V lost 4 bases, J lost 4 bases, and 9 bases lay in between. The CDR3 loop spans 12 amino acids. In germline, CDR1 is SGHDT, CDR2 YYEEEE. CDR3: CASSLGWYEQYF. The CDR3 coding sequence is TGTGCCAGCAGCCTGGGGTGGTACGAGCAGTACTTC.

The chain uses TRBV11-2 and TRBJ2-2; a weak D match, TRBD2 (6 bases). Germline CDR1 reads SGHAT; CDR2 reads FQNNGV. CDR3 size: 16 residues. The V end lost 3 bases, the J end lost 1 base, and 12 bases lay between the germline ends. The CDR3 is CASSLQGGVNTGELFF. The CDR3 bases are TGTGCCAGCAGCTTGCAGGGAGGCGTGAACACCGGGGAGCTGTTTTTT.

The chain recombines TRBV11-2 with TRBJ2-7, with a tentative D call TRBD2 (5 bases). The V and J ends lost 2 bases and 1 base respectively, with 18 bases between them. Germline V lookup: CDR1 SGHAT, CDR2 FQNNGV. The CDR3 has 17 residues. CDR3 region: CASSLMRPGDMSYEQYF. CDR3 coding DNA: TGTGCCAGCAGCTTAATGAGGCCCGGGGATATGTCCTACGAGCAGTACTTC.

The rearrangement links TRBV7-6 to TRBJ1-1; D gene uncertain. V shed 6 bases and J shed 0 bases, with 20 bases lying between them. This CDR3 spans 17 amino acids. The germline gives CDR1 SGHVS, CDR2 FNYEAQ. The CDR3 reads CASRPNPSDNLNTEAFF. Here the CDR3 DNA reads TGTGCCAGCAGACCCAACCCCTCGGATAATCTGAACACTGAAGCTTTCTTT.